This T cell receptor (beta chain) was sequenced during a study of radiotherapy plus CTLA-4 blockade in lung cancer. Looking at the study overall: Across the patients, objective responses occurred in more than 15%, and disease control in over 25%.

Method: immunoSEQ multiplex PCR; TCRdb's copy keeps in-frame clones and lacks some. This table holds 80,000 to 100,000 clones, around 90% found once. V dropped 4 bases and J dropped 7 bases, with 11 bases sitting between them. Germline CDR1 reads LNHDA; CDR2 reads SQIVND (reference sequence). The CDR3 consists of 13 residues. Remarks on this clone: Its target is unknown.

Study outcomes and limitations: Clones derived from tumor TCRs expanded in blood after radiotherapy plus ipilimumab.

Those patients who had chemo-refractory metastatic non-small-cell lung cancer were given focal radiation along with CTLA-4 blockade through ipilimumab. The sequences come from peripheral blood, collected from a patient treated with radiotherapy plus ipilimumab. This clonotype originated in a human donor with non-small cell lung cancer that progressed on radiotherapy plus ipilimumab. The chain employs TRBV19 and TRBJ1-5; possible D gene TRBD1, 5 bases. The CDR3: CASSRDGGQPQHF. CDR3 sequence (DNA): TGTGCCAGTAGTAGGGACGGTGGGCAGCCCCAGCATTTT.